This T cell receptor (beta chain) was found in a study of blood T cell repertoires in COVID-19. Sequenced by immunoSEQ multiplex PCR; TCRdb stores in-frame clones only, minus some. This sample yields about 180,000 clones, of which about four fifths are seen a single time; around 8% belongs to the top ten. Patients of the Seattle cohort, enrolled during active infection, were followed longitudinally. The germline V gene has CDR1 LGHNA and CDR2 YSLEER. The CDR3 is 14 amino acids. With 0 bases removed from V and 4 bases from J, the gap between germline ends came to 9 bases. Sequenced: peripheral blood. The genes are TRBV4-3 and TRBJ1-2; D perhaps matches TRBD1 (5 bases). The TCR comes from an older woman with COVID-19, enrolled during active disease. This CDR3 reads CASSQDGGGYGYTF. CDR3 DNA: TGCGCCAGCAGCCAAGATGGGGGAGGCTATGGCTACACCTTC.